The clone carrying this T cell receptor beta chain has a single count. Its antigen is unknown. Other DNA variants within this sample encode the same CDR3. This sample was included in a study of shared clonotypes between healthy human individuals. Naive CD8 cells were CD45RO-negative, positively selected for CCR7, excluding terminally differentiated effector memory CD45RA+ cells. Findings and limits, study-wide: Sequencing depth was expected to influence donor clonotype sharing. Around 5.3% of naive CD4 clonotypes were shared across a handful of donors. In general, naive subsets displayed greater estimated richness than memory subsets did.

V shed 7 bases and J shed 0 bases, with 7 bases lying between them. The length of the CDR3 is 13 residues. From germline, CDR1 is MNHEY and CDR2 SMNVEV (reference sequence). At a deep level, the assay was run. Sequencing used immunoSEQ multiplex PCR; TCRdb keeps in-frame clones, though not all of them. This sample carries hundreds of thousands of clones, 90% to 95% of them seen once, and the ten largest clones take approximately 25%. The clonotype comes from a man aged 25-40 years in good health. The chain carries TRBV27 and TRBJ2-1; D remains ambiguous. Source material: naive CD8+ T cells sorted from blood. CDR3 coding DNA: TGTGCCAGCAAAGGTAGCTCCTACAATGAGCAGTTCTTC. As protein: CASKGSSYNEQFF.